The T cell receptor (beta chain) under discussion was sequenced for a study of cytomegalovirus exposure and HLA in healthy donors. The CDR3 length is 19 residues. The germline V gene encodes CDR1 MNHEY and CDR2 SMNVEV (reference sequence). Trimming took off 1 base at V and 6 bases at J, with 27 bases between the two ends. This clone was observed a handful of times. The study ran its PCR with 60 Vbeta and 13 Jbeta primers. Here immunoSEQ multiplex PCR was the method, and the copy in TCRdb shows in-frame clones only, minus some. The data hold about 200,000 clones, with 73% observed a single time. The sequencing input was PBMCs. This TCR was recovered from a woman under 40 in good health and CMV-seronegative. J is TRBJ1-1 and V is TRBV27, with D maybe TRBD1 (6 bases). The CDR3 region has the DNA TGTGCCAGCAGTTTATTTCGGCTAGGGGGAGCTAGGGTCGGCCCTGAAGCTTTCTTT. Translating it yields CASSLFRLGGARVGPEAFF.